The next 31 T cell receptor beta chains were all read from a single sample in a study of response to subunit inactivated influenza vaccine. TCRdb ran MiXCR on the RT-PCR reads and lists one entry per CDR3 protein. The sample holds some 600,000 distinct CDR3 sequences, 14% seen once. Specimen: PBMCs from blood, collected less than 15 days before vaccination. These TCRs come from a man in his fifties or sixties who received an inactivated influenza vaccine.

This clonotype showed up just a few times. The chain's CDR3 is CASSLNGNYGYTF. In nucleotides, the CDR3 is TGTGCCAGCAGCTTAAACGGTAACTATGGCTACACCTTC. This chain uses TRBV13 with TRBJ1-2, with D unresolved. Trimming cost V 2 bases and J 1 base, with 5 bases left between them. This CDR3 is built from 13 residues. Per the germline V gene, CDR1 is PRHDT and CDR2 is FYEKMQ (reference sequence). The full variable domain, with the rest looked up from reference TRBV13 and TRBJ1-2, is AAGVIQSPRHLIKEKRETATLKCYPIPRHDTVYWYQQGPGQDPQFLISFYEKMQSDKGSIPDRFSAQQFSDYHSELNMSSLELGDSALYFCASSLNGNYGYTFGSGTRLTVV.

In its sample, this clonotype was seen a few times. The chain is built from TRBV5-1 and TRBJ1-5, with TRBD1 matching over 11 bases. V dropped 4 bases and J dropped 2; count of bases not matched to a gene: 2. This CDR3 has 15 residues. Germline V gives CDR1 SGHRS, CDR2 YFSETQ. CDR3 sequence reads: CASSRTGGGNQPQHF. The CDR3, as DNA: TGCGCCAGCAGCCGGACAGGGGGCGGCAATCAGCCCCAGCATTTT.

This clonotype occurred a few times. The chain carries TRBV28 and TRBJ2-5; 8 bases line up with TRBD1. Germline CDR1 reads MDHEN; CDR2 reads SYDVKM. The ends lost 2 bases at V and 6 bases at J; junction bases unmatched: 8. The CDR3 runs 15 residues. CDR3 amino acids: CASSLVGQGAKTQYF. CDR3 nucleotide sequence: TGTGCCAGCAGTTTAGTCGGGCAGGGGGCAAAGACCCAGTACTTC. Together with reference TRBV28 and TRBJ2-5, the CDR3 gives the full variable domain: DVKVTQSSRYLVKRTGEKVFLECVQDMDHENMFWYRQDPGLGLRLIYFSYDVKMKEKGDIPEGYSVSREKKERFSLILESASTNQTSMYLCASSLVGQGAKTQYFGPGTRLLVL.

The chain recombines TRBV12-3 or TRBV12-4 with TRBJ2-1; TRBD2 agrees at 7 bases. CDR3 size: 15 residues. V shed 2 bases, J shed 6 bases, and the junction held 7 bases outside the gene matches. CDR3 coding DNA: TGTGCCAGCAGTTTAATGGCGGGAGTGGTCAATGAGCAGTTCTTC. Amino acids: CASSLMAGVVNEQFF.

The CDR3 loop is CASSLRTGGFKTQYF. The CDR3 nucleotides are TGTGCCAGCAGTTTACGGACAGGGGGCTTTAAGACCCAGTACTTC. The V call is TRBV12-3 or TRBV12-4, the J call TRBJ2-5, with 11 bases aligning to TRBD1. This CDR3 has 15 amino acids. V lost 2 bases and J lost 6; bases outside the gene matches: 5.

This clonotype was counted only a few times. This CDR3 is CSASPPGLAGGKETQYF. Here the CDR3 DNA reads TGCAGTGCTAGCCCCCCGGGACTAGCGGGGGGGAAAGAGACCCAGTACTTC. The J gene is TRBJ2-5, the V gene TRBV20-1; 16 bases map to TRBD2. Germline-derived CDR1 and CDR2 are DFQATT and SNEGSKA (reference sequence). The CDR3 contains 17 residues. The V gene end was trimmed by 3 bases and the J gene end by 3 bases; junction bases not matched to a gene: 7.

The chain carries TRBV3-1 and TRBJ2-3, with 8 bases that match TRBD2. The germline CDR1 and CDR2 sequences are LGHDT and YNNKEL (reference sequence). The CDR3 covers 14 residues. Trimming removed 0 bases from V and 7 bases from J; junction bases left unmatched: 3. This chain's CDR3 is CASSQEIAGHTQYF. The CDR3 DNA sequence: TGTGCCAGCAGCCAAGAGATAGCGGGACATACGCAGTATTTT.

The chain links TRBV5-1 to TRBJ2-3; tentatively, D is TRBD1 (6 bases). The CDR3 runs 14 residues. Germline CDR1 SGHRS, CDR2 YFSETQ. The V end lost 0 bases, the J end lost 10 bases, and 15 bases lay between the germline ends. CDR3 in amino acids: CASSLGHPGDAQYF. In DNA, the CDR3 is TGCGCCAGCAGCTTGGGGCACCCAGGGGATGCGCAGTATTTT.

This clonotype was seen many times. The chain has TRBV5-6 and TRBJ1-2; 10 nucleotides agree with TRBD1. Germline values: CDR1 SGHDT, CDR2 YYEEEE. This CDR3 spans 15 amino acids. The trim removed 4 bases at V and 8 bases at J, leaving 11 bases unmatched. CDR3 protein: CASSRRDRGFVGYTF. The CDR3 region has the DNA TGTGCCAGCAGCCGACGGGACAGGGGTTTCGTCGGCTACACCTTC. Looking up the rest from reference TRBV5-6 and TRBJ1-2 gives the full variable domain: DAGVTQSPTHLIKTRGQQVTLRCSPKSGHDTVSWYQQALGQGPQFIFQYYEEEERQRGNFPDRFSGHQFPNYSSELNVNALLLGDSALYLCASSRRDRGFVGYTFGSGTRLTVV.

The V gene is TRBV28, the J gene TRBJ2-5, with D possibly being TRBD1 (6 bases). The germline CDR1 and CDR2 sequences are MDHEN and SYDVKM. V was cut by 7 bases and J by 5 bases, with 17 bases left in between. This CDR3 comprises 14 residues. This chain's CDR3 is CASTSSQGSETQYF. CDR3 in DNA: TGTGCCAGCACCTCAAGTCAGGGGTCGGAGACCCAGTACTTC.

This clonotype was counted only a few times. The chain uses TRBV6-5 and TRBJ2-1; 8 positions match TRBD2. The CDR3 runs 15 residues. CDR1 and CDR2 from the germline V gene are MNHEY and SVGAGI. V shed 1 base, J shed 4 bases, and the junction held 3 bases outside the gene matches. The CDR3 DNA is TGTGCCAGCAGTTACTTCGGGGGGGTTTACAATGAGCAGTTCTTC. It is translated as CASSYFGGVYNEQFF.

The rearrangement links TRBV5-5 to TRBJ1-3; TRBD1 aligns across 8 bases. The CDR3 is 16 amino acids. V lost 3 bases, J lost 4 bases, and 9 bases stayed unmatched. Germline V gene sequence: CDR1 SGHKS, CDR2 YYEKEE (reference sequence). In nucleotides, the CDR3 is TGTGCCAGCAGCTCTAACCCGGACAGGGTGGGAAACACCATATATTTT. Its protein product is CASSSNPDRVGNTIYF.

This clonotype was recorded a few times. The J gene is TRBJ1-2, the V gene TRBV5-1; the match to TRBD1 covers 8 bases. There are 14 residues in the CDR3. The germline CDR1 and CDR2 sequences are SGHRS and YFSETQ. The V and J ends lost 4 bases and 8 bases, in that order; junction bases with no gene match: 10. The CDR3, as DNA: TGCGCCAGCAGCCCTGCGGACAGGGTGAGAGGCTACACCTTC. This encodes CASSPADRVRGYTF. The variable domain in full, completed from reference TRBV5-1 and TRBJ1-2, reads KAGVTQTPRYLIKTRGQQVTLSCSPISGHRSVSWYQQTPGQGLQFLFEYFSETQRNKGNFPGRFSGRQFSNSRSEMNVSTLELGDSALYLCASSPADRVRGYTFGSGTRLTVV.

The chain combines TRBV5-1 with TRBJ2-1, with TRBD2 matching 14 bases. CDR1 is SGHRS and CDR2 is YFSETQ in the germline V gene. V lost 0 bases to trimming and J lost 9 bases; unmatched junction nucleotides: 5. This CDR3 contains 16 residues. CDR3 amino acids: CASSLDGTSGSAEQFF. CDR3 DNA: TGCGCCAGCAGCTTGGACGGGACTAGCGGGAGCGCTGAGCAGTTCTTC. The full variable domain, in which reference TRBV5-1 and TRBJ2-1 provide the parts outside the CDR3, is KAGVTQTPRYLIKTRGQQVTLSCSPISGHRSVSWYQQTPGQGLQFLFEYFSETQRNKGNFPGRFSGRQFSNSRSEMNVSTLELGDSALYLCASSLDGTSGSAEQFFGPGTRLTVL.

This clonotype was counted between two and nine times. The chain employs TRBV3-1 and TRBJ2-2, with D possibly called TRBD1 or TRBD2 (5 bases each). The CDR3 extends over 16 amino acids. V lost 3 bases and J 6 bases, leaving 17 bases between the germline ends. CDR1 and CDR2 from the germline V gene are LGHDT and YNNKEL (reference sequence). The CDR3 reads CASSHFLIRDAGELFF. The CDR3 region has the DNA TGTGCCAGCAGCCATTTCCTAATCAGGGACGCCGGGGAGCTGTTTTTT.

This clonotype was counted many times. The chain uses TRBV13 and TRBJ2-7, with 10 bases identical to TRBD1. The V segment lost 0 bases and the J segment 4 bases; nucleotides outside the gene matches: 3. CDR1 is PRHDT and CDR2 is FYEKMQ in the germline V gene (reference sequence). The CDR3 is 15 residues long. The CDR3: CASSLGDRGLYEQYF. CDR3 coding DNA: TGTGCCAGCAGCTTAGGTGACAGGGGGCTATACGAGCAGTACTTC.

This clonotype was detected only a few times. The rearrangement uses TRBV20-1 and TRBJ2-7, with D hard to call. V shed 2 bases and J shed 5 bases, with 4 bases lying between them. CDR3 length: 10 residues. The germline gives CDR1 DFQATT, CDR2 SNEGSKA (reference sequence). The CDR3 sequence is CSARSHEQYF. The CDR3 DNA reads TGCAGTGCTAGAAGTCACGAGCAGTACTTC.

This clonotype was detected ten times or more. The chain carries TRBV4-3 and TRBJ2-7, with TRBD1 matching 7 bases. In germline, CDR1 is LGHNA, CDR2 YSLEER. The CDR3 spans 14 residues. V was pared by 5 bases and J by 1 base, with 5 bases of the junction left unmatched. This CDR3 is CASSKDRLSYEQYF. The CDR3 region has the DNA TGCGCCAGCAGCAAGGACAGGCTGTCCTACGAGCAGTACTTC.

Many counts were recorded for this clonotype. The rearrangement uses TRBV5-1 and TRBJ1-1, with 8 bases lining up with TRBD1. This CDR3 is 14 amino acids long. The trim removed 4 bases at V and 1 base at J, leaving 3 bases unmatched. Germline lookup yields CDR1 SGHRS and CDR2 YFSETQ. As DNA, the CDR3 is TGCGCCAGCAGCCACGACAGGGGGAACACTGAAGCTTTCTTT. It is translated as CASSHDRGNTEAFF. The variable domain in full, completed from reference TRBV5-1 and TRBJ1-1, reads KAGVTQTPRYLIKTRGQQVTLSCSPISGHRSVSWYQQTPGQGLQFLFEYFSETQRNKGNFPGRFSGRQFSNSRSEMNVSTLELGDSALYLCASSHDRGNTEAFFGQGTRLTVV.

V usage is TRBV12-3 or TRBV12-4 and J usage is TRBJ2-2, with D tentatively TRBD1 (6 bases). Trimming stripped 5 bases from V and 6 bases from J, with 10 bases between. The CDR3 totals 13 residues. CDR3 sequence reads: CASSHRDAGELFF. CDR3 nucleotides: TGTGCCAGCAGTCACAGGGATGCCGGGGAGCTGTTTTTT.

For this clonotype: Being one base from a much bigger clone, this may be a read error. The rearrangement uses TRBV29-1 and TRBJ2-3, with D perhaps matching TRBD2 (5 bases). V was pared by 0 bases and J by 4 bases, with 5 bases between. The CDR3 contains 12 residues. Germline CDR1 SQVTM, CDR2 ANQGSEA. CDR3 in DNA: TGCAGCGTTGAAGAGGGAGCAGATACGCAGTATTTT. Translating it yields CSVEEGADTQYF.

The rearrangement links TRBV20-1 to TRBJ2-7, with D possibly matching TRBD1 (5 bases). The CDR3 sequence is 12 residues long. The V gene's germline CDR1 is DFQATT and CDR2 SNEGSKA (reference sequence). Trimming shortened V by 6 bases and J by 1 base, and 10 bases separated the two germline ends. In nucleotides, the CDR3 is TGCAGTGCCAGCCGACAGTCCTACGAGCAGTACTTC. Its translation: CSASRQSYEQYF.

V is TRBV28 and J is TRBJ2-1, with D possibly matching TRBD2 (7 bases). CDR3 length equals 15 residues. The germline V gene has CDR1 MDHEN and CDR2 SYDVKM. Between the trimmed V and J ends, which lost 5 bases and 6 bases, there was a span of 17 bases. CDR3 sequence reads: CASSHSLGGLNEQFF. CDR3 nucleotide sequence: TGTGCCAGCAGTCATTCCTTGGGGGGGCTCAATGAGCAGTTCTTC.

The J gene is TRBJ2-2, the V gene TRBV9; D gene unclear. V lost 6 bases to trimming and J lost 2 bases, with 5 bases between them. The CDR3 sequence is 12 residues long. The germline CDR1 and CDR2 sequences are SGDLS and YYNGEE. The CDR3 nucleotides are TGTGCCAGCAAGGGCAACACCGGGGAGCTGTTTTTT. Protein: CASKGNTGELFF.

This clonotype was counted between two and nine times. J is TRBJ2-7 and V is TRBV29-1, with D perhaps matching TRBD1 (6 bases). Germline V gene lookup returns CDR1 SQVTM and CDR2 ANQGSEA. V shed 2 bases and J shed 4 bases, with 21 bases lying between them. The CDR3 runs to 16 residues. CDR3 residues: CSVEMGATGARYEQYF. CDR3 bases: TGCAGCGTTGAAATGGGTGCGACAGGCGCTCGATACGAGCAGTACTTC.

Only a few counts were recorded for this clonotype. The chain links TRBV12-3 or TRBV12-4 to TRBJ1-3, with D possibly TRBD1 on 6 matching bases. V lost 10 bases and J lost 5, with 12 bases in between. The CDR3 length is 12 residues. This chain's CDR3 is CATSTGRNTIYF. The CDR3 DNA reads as TGTGCCACTTCTACAGGGCGAAACACCATATATTTT.

This clonotype was counted a few times. This sequence joins TRBV6-1 and TRBJ1-3; 11 nucleotides line up with TRBD1. V shed 5 bases, J shed 4 bases, and the junction held 7 bases outside the gene matches. CDR1 is MNHNS and CDR2 is SASEGT in the germline V gene. There are 16 residues in the CDR3. In nucleotides, the CDR3 is TGTGCCAGCAGTACGGCCGGGACAGGGGGAGGAAACACCATATATTTT. Its protein product is CASSTAGTGGGNTIYF.

This CDR3 is CASSTAPGGHYGYTF. The CDR3 nucleotides read TGTGCCAGCAGTACTGCCCCGGGGGGCCACTATGGCTACACCTTC. This chain uses TRBV12-3 or TRBV12-4 with TRBJ1-2; TRBD1 might be the D (6 bases). The V gene lost 5 bases and the J gene lost 3 bases, with 16 bases spanning the gap. There are 15 residues in the CDR3.

The chain has TRBV10-3 and TRBJ2-1; D is uncertain. Germline V gives CDR1 ENHRY, CDR2 SYGVKD. The germline V and J ends were trimmed by 6 bases and 10 bases, with 10 bases remaining between them. The CDR3 runs to 11 residues. The CDR3 DNA sequence: TGTGCCATCAGAGAATACGAGGAGCAGTTCTTC. Amino acids: CAIREYEEQFF.

This clonotype came up a few times. The chain carries TRBV5-1 and TRBJ2-1; 11 bases are shared with TRBD2. After removal of 4 bases from V and 7 bases from J, the junction contained 10 bases not matched to a gene. The germline V gene has CDR1 SGHRS and CDR2 YFSETQ. The CDR3 runs to 16 residues. The CDR3 loop is CASSLTIAGGTNEQFF. Here the CDR3 DNA reads TGCGCCAGCAGCCTAACCATAGCGGGGGGGACGAATGAGCAGTTCTTC.

The chain carries TRBV6-2 or TRBV6-3 and TRBJ1-2; no clear D. The CDR3 totals 13 residues. With 7 bases removed from V and 4 bases from J, the gap between germline ends came to 13 bases. The germline CDR1 and CDR2 sequences are MNHEY and SVGEGT. The CDR3 bases are TGTGCCAGCACCGCGGTGATGAGCTATGGCTACACCTTC. Protein sequence: CASTAVMSYGYTF.